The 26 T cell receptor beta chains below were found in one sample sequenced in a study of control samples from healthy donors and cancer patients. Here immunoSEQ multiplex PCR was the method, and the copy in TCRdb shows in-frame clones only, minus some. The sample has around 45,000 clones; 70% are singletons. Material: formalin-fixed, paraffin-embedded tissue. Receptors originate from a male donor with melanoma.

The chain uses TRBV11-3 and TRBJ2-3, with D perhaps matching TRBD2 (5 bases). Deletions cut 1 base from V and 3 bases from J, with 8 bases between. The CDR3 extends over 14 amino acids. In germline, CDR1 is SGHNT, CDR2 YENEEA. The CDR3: CASSLGTQTDTQYF. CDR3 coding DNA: TGTGCCAGCAGCTTAGGGACTCAAACAGATACGCAGTATTTT.

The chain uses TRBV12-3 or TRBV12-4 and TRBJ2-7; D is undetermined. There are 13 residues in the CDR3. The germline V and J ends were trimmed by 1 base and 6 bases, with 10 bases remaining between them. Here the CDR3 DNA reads TGTGCCAGCAGTTTAGTTGTAGGGTTCGAGCAGTACTTC. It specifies CASSLVVGFEQYF.

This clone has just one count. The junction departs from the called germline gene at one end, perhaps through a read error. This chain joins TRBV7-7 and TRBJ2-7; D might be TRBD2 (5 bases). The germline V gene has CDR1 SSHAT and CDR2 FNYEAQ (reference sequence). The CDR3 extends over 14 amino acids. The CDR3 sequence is CASSPSSGTYEQYF. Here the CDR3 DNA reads TGTGCTAGCAGCCCTAGCTCGGGGACCTACGAGCAGTACTTC.

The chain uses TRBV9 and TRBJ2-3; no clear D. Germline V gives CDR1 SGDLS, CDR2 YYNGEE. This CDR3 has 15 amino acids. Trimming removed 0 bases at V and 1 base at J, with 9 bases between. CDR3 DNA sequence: TGTGCCAGCAGCGTAGGTTCCTTGGGCACAGATACGCAGTATTTT. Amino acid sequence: CASSVGSLGTDTQYF.

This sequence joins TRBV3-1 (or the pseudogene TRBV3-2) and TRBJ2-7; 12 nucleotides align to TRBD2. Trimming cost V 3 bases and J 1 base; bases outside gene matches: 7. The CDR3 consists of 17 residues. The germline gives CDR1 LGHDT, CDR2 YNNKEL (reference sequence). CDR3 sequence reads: CASSHSPSGRGSYEQYF. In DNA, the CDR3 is TGTGCCAGCAGCCACTCACCTAGCGGGAGGGGGTCCTACGAGCAGTACTTC.

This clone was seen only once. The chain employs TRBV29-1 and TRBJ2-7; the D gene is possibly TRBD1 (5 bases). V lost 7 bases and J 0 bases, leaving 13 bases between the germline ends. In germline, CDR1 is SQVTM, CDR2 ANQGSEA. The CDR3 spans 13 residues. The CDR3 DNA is TGCAGCGCAAAGGGGATGTTCTCCTACGAGCAGTACTTC. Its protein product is CSAKGMFSYEQYF.

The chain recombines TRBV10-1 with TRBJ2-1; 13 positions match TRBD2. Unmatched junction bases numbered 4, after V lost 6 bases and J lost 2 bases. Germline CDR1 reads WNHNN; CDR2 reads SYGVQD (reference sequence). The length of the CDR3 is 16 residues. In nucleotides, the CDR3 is TGCGCCAGCAGCCCCGGACTAGCGGGAGCCTACAATGAGCAGTTCTTC. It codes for CASSPGLAGAYNEQFF.

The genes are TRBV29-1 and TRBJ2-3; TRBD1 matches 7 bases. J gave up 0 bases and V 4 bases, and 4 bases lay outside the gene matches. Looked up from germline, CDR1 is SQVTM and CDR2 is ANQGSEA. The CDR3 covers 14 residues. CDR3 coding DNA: TGCAGCGTTGCAACAGGGGCTAGCACAGATACGCAGTATTTT. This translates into CSVATGASTDTQYF.

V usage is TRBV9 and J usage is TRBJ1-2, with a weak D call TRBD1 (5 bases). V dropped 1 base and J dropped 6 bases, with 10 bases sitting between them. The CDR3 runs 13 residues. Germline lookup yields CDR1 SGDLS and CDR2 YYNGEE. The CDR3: CASSVNLGDGYTF. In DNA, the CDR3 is TGTGCCAGCAGCGTAAACTTAGGGGATGGCTACACCTTC.

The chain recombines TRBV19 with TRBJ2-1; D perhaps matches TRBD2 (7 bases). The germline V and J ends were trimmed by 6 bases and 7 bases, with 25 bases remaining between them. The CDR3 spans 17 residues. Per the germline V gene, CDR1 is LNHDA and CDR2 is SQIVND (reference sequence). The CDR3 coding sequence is TGTGCCAGTAGAAGGGGGGCGGGGGACCCCGTTGCGAATGAGCAGTTCTTC. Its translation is CASRRGAGDPVANEQFF.

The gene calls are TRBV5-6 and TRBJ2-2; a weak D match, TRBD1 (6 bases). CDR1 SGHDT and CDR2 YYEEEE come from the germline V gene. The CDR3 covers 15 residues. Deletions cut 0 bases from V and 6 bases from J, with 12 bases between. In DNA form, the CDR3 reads TGTGCCAGCAGCTTGGGGCTACAGGGTCCCGGGGAGCTGTTTTTT. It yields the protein CASSLGLQGPGELFF. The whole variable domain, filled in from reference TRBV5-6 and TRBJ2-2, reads DAGVTQSPTHLIKTRGQQVTLRCSPKSGHDTVSWYQQALGQGPQFIFQYYEEEERQRGNFPDRFSGHQFPNYSSELNVNALLLGDSALYLCASSLGLQGPGELFFGEGSRLTVL.

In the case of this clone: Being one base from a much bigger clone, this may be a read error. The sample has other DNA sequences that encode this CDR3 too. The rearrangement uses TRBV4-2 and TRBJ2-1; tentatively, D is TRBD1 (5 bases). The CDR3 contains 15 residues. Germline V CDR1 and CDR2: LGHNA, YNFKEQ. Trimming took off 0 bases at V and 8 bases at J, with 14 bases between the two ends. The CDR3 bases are TGTGCCAGCAGCCAAGACGGAGACAGTTCGGATGAGCAGTTCTTC. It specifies CASSQDGDSSDEQFF.

As DNA, the CDR3 is TGCAGTGCTACAATACGCAATGAGCAGTTCTTC. Translated, it gives CSATIRNEQFF. This chain links TRBV20-1 with TRBJ2-1; D is ambiguous. V shed 4 bases and J shed 6 bases, with 7 bases lying between them. The CDR3 runs to 11 residues. Germline values: CDR1 DFQATT, CDR2 SNEGSKA (reference sequence).

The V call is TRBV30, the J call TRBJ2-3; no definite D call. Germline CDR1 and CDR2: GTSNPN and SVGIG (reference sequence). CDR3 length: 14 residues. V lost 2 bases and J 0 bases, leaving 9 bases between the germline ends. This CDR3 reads CAWSRSTSTDTQYF. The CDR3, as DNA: TGTGCCTGGAGTAGGAGTACTAGCACAGATACGCAGTATTTT.

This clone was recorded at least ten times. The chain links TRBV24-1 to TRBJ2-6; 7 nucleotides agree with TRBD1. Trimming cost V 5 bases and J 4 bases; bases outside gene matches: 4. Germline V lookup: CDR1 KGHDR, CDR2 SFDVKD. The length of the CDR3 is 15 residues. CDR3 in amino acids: CATSVTGDGANVLTF. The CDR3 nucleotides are TGTGCCACCAGTGTTACAGGGGACGGGGCCAACGTCCTGACTTTC.

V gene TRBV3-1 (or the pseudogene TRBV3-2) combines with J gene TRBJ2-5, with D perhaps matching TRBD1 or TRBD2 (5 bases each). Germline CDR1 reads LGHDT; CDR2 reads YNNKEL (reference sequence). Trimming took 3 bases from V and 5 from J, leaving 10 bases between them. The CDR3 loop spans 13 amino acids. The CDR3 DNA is TGTGCCAGCAGCCAGGGGGTTGGGGAGACCCAGTACTTC. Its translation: CASSQGVGETQYF.

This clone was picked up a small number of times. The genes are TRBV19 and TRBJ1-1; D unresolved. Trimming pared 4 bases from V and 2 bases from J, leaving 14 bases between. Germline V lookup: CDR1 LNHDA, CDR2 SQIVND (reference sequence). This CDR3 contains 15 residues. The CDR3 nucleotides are TGTGCCAGTAGTAGCGGACGGTCTCTCAACACTGAAGCTTTCTTT. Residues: CASSSGRSLNTEAFF.

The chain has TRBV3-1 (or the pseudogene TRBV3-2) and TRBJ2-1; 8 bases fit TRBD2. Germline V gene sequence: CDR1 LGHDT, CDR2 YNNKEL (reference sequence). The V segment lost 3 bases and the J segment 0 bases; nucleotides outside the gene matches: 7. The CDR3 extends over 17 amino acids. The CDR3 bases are TGTGCCAGCAGCCAGGGAGGGAGCGGGGGCTCCTACAATGAGCAGTTCTTC. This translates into CASSQGGSGGSYNEQFF.

The CDR3 coding sequence is TGTGCCAGCAGCCCACGCCGTCAGGGTCGAGGGCAGTATTTT. Amino acids: CASSPRRQGRGQYF. This chain connects TRBV7-2 to TRBJ2-3; TRBD1 might be the D (5 bases). This CDR3 is built from 14 residues. The germline V gene has CDR1 SGHTA and CDR2 FQGNSA. V was clipped by 5 bases and J by 11 bases, with 20 bases between them.

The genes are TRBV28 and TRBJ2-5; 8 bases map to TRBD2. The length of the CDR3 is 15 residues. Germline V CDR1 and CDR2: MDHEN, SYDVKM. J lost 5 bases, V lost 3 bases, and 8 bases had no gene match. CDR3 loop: CASSLVRAGGETQYF. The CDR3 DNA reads TGTGCCAGCAGTTTGGTGAGGGCGGGAGGTGAGACCCAGTACTTC.

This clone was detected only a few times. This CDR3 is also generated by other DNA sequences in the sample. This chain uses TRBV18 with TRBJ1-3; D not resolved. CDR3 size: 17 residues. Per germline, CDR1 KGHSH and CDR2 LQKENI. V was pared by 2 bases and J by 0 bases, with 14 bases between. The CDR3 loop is CASSPSHHGHSGNTIYF. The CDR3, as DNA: TGTGCCAGCTCACCAAGCCACCACGGTCACTCTGGAAACACCATATATTTT.

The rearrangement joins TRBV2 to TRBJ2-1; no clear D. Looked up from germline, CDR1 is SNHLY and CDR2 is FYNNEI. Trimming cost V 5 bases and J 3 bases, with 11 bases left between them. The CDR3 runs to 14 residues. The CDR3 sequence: CASSRFSYYNEQFF. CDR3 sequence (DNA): TGTGCCAGCAGTCGGTTCTCGTACTACAATGAGCAGTTCTTC.

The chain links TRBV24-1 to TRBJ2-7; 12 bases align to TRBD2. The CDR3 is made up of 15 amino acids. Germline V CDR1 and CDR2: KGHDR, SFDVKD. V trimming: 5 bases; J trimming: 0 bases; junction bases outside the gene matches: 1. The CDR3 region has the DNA TGTGCCACCAGTGCGACTAGCGGGAGCTCCTACGAGCAGTACTTC. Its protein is CATSATSGSSYEQYF.

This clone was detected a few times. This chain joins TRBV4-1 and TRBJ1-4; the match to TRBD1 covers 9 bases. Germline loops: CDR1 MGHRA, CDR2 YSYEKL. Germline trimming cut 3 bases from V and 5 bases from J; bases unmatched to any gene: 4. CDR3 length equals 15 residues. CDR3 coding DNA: TGCGCCAGCAGCCAGAAGGACAGGGGAAATGAAAAACTGTTTTTT. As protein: CASSQKDRGNEKLFF.

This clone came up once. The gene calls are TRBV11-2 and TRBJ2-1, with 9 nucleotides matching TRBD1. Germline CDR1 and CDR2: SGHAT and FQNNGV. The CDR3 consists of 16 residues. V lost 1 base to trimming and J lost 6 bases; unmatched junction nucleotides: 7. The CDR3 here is CASSLAQGTGSNEQFF. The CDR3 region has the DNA TGTGCCAGCAGCTTAGCCCAAGGGACAGGGTCCAATGAGCAGTTCTTC.

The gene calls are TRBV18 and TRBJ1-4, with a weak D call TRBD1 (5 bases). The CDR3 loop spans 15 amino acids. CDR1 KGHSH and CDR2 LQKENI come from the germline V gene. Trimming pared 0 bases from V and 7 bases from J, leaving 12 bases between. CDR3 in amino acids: CASSPPAGPGEKLFF. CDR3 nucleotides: TGTGCCAGCTCACCACCGGCAGGGCCGGGTGAAAAACTGTTTTTT.